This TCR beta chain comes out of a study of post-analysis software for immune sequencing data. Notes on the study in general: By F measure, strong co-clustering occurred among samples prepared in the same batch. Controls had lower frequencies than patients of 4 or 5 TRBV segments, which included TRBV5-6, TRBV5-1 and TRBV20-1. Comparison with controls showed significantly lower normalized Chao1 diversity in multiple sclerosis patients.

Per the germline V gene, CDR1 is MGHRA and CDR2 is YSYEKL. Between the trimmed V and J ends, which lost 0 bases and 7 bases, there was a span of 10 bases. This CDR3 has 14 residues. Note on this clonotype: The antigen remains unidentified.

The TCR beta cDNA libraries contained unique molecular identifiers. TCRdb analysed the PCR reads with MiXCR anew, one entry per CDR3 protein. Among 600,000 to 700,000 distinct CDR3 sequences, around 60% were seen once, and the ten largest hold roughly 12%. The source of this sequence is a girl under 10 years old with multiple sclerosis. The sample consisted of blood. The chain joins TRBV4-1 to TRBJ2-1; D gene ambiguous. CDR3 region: CASSQDGPRNEQFF. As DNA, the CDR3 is TGCGCCAGCAGCCAAGACGGGCCGAGGAATGAGCAGTTCTTC.